The TCR beta chain described here comes from a study of blood T cell repertoires in COVID-19. Turning to the study itself: Material from acute and convalescent COVID-19 was sourced from the United States, Italy and Spain. PBMCs, B-cell-depleted T cells, or T cells were the source of the cDNA or gDNA that made up the material.

Germline CDR1 reads DFQATT; CDR2 reads SNEGSKA (reference sequence). V was clipped by 3 bases and J by 4 bases; unmatched bases: 11. The CDR3 has 15 amino acids. The sample holds a few counts of this clone. The data were produced by immunoSEQ multiplex PCR, yet TCRdb's version contains in-frame clones alone and is incomplete. This repertoire shows 200,000 to 250,000 clones, 81% found once; its top ten account for roughly 7.4%. This sequence was found in a woman older than 75 with COVID-19, enrolled during active disease. The source material was peripheral blood. The J gene is TRBJ1-2, the V gene TRBV20-1, with 7 bases that match TRBD1. CDR3 bases: TGCAGTGCTAGTGGGGGGTTAGGGGGCTTCTATGGCTACACCTTC. This gives the protein CSASGGLGGFYGYTF.